This T cell receptor beta chain emerged from a study of blood T cell repertoires in COVID-19. Clones were read by immunoSEQ multiplex PCR, and TCRdb kept only the in-frame ones, dropping some. The sample has a few hundred thousand clones, roughly 80% seen once. The CDR3 sequence is 14 residues long. Trimming removed 3 bases at V and 4 bases at J, with 12 bases between. CDR1 is LNHDA and CDR2 is SQIVND in the germline V gene (reference sequence). The specimen was PBMCs or T cells enriched from blood (not recorded which). The TCR comes from a man in his fifties who had recovered from COVID-19. V is TRBV19 and J is TRBJ1-2, with a possible D match to TRBD1 (5 bases). CDR3: CASSIGRGGYGYTF. In nucleotides, the CDR3 is TGTGCCAGTAGTATCGGGCGGGGGGGCTATGGCTACACCTTC.